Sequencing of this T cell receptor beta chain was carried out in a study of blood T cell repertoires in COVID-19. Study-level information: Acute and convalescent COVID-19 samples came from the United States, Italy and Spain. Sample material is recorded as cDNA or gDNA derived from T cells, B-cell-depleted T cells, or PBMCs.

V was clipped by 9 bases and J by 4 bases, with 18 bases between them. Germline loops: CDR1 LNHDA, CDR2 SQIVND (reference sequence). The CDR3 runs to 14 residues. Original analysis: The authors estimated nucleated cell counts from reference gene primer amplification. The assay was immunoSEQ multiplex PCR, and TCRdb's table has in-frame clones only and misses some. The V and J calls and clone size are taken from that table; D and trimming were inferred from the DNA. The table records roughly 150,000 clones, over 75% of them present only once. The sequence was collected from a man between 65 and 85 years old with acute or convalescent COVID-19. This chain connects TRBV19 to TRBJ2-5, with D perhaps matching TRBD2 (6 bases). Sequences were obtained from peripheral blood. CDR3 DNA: TGTGCCAGCGGCCCGGGGCGGGGTGGAGAGACCCAGTACTTC. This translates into CASGPGRGGETQYF. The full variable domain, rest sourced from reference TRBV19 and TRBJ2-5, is DGGITQSPKYLFRKEGQNVTLSCEQNLNHDAMYWYRQDPGQGLRLIYYSQIVNDFQKGDIAEGYSVSREKKESFPLTVTSAQKNPTAFYLCASGPGRGGETQYFGPGTRLLVL.